This TCR beta chain was obtained from a study of blood T cell repertoires in COVID-19. Study-level information: Acute and convalescent COVID-19 specimens originated in the United States, Italy and Spain. PBMCs, B-cell-depleted T cells, or T cells provided the cDNA or gDNA that made up the material.

Enrollment of patients from Seattle took place during active infection, with longitudinal follow-up. V was shortened by 3 bases and J by 6 bases, with 11 bases between the two germline ends. Germline CDR1 reads KGHDR; CDR2 reads SFDVKD. The CDR3 loop spans 14 amino acids. In the study's own analysis: Cell counts per sample came from amplifying reference gene primers. The data were produced by immunoSEQ multiplex PCR, yet TCRdb's version contains in-frame clones alone and is incomplete. Clone size and V and J calls were adopted from that table, with D and trimming inferred from the DNA. The table records roughly 190,000 clones, less than 90% of them present only once.

The receptor was isolated from an older woman with COVID-19, enrolled during active disease. This rearrangement joins TRBV24-1 to TRBJ2-1; tentatively, D is TRBD2 (5 bases). Sequences were obtained from peripheral blood. The CDR3 DNA reads as TGTGCCACCAGTGATCCCTCGAGGGTCAATGAGCAGTTCTTC. This sequence encodes CATSDPSRVNEQFF.